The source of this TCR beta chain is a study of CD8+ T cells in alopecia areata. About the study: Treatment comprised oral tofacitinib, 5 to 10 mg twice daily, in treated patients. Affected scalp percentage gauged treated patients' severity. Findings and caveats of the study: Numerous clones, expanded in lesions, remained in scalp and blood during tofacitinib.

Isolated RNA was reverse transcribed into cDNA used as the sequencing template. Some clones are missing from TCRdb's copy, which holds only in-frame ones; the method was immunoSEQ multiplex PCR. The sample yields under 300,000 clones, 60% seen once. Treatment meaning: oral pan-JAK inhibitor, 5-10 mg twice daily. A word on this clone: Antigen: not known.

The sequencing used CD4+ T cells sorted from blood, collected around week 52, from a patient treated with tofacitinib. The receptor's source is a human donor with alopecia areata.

Here the CDR3 reads CASSGGQGHGYTF. In DNA, the CDR3 is TGTGCCAGCAGTGGGGGACAGGGCCATGGCTACACCTTC. This sequence joins TRBV6-1 and TRBJ1-2, with TRBD1 identical over 9 bases. Trimming cost V 4 bases and J 6 bases; bases outside gene matches: 3. This CDR3 is built from 13 residues. CDR1 and CDR2 from the germline V gene are MNHNS and SASEGT.